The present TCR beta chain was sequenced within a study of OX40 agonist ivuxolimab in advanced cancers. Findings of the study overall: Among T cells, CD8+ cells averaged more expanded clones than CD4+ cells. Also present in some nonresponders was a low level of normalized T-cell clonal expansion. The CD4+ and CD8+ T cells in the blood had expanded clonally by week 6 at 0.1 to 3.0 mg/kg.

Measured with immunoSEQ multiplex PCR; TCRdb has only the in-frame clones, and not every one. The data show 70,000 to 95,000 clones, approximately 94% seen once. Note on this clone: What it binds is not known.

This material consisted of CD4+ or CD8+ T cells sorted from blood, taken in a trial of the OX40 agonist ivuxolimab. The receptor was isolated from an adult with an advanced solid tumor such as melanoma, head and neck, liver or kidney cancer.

CDR3 in DNA: TGCGCCAGCTATATCCCCTACGAGCAGTACTTC. As protein: CASYIPYEQYF. The V gene is TRBV10-2, the J gene TRBJ2-7; D is unresolved. CDR3 length equals 11 residues. V was clipped by 8 bases and J by 2 bases, with 7 bases between them. The germline CDR1 and CDR2 sequences are WSHSY and SAAADI.